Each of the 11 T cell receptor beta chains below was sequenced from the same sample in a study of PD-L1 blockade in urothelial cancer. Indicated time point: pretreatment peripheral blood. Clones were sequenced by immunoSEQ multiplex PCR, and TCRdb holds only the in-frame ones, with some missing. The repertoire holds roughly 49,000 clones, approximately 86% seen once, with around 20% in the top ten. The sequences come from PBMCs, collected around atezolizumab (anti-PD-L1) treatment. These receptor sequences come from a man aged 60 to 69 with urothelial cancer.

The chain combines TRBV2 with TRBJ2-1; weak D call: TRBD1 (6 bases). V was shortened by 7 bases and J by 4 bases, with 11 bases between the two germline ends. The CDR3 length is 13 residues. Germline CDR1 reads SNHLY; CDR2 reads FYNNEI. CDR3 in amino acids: CASNGQSYNEQFF. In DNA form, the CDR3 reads TGTGCCAGCAACGGACAGAGTTACAATGAGCAGTTCTTC.

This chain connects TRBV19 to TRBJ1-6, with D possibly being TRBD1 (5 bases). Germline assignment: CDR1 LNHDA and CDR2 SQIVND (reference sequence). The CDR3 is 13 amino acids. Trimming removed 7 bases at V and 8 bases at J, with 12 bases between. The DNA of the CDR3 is TGTGCCAGTACCATCGACAGTTATTCACCCCTCCACTTT. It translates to CASTIDSYSPLHF. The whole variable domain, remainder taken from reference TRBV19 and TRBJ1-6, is DGGITQSPKYLFRKEGQNVTLSCEQNLNHDAMYWYRQDPGQGLRLIYYSQIVNDFQKGDIAEGYSVSREKKESFPLTVTSAQKNPTAFYLCASTIDSYSPLHFGNGTRLTVT.

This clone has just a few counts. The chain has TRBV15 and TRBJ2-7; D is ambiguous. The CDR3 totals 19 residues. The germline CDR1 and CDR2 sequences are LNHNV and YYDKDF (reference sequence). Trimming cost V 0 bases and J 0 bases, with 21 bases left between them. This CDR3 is CATSRDTSVLGSHSYEQYF. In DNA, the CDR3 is TGTGCCACCAGCAGAGATACGAGCGTTTTGGGTTCCCACTCCTACGAGCAGTACTTC.

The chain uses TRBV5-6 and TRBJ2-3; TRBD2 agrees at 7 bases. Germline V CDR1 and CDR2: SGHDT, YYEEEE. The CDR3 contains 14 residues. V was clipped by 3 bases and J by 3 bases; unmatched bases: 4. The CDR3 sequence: CASSSGLETDTQYF. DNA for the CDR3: TGTGCCAGCAGCTCCGGACTAGAGACAGATACGCAGTATTTT.

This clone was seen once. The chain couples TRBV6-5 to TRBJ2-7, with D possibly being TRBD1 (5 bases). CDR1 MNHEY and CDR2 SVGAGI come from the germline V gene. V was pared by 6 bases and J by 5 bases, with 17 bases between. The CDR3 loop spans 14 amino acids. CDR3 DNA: TGTGCCAGCAGCCCCCCAGGGCGGATTAACGAGCAGTACTTC. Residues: CASSPPGRINEQYF.

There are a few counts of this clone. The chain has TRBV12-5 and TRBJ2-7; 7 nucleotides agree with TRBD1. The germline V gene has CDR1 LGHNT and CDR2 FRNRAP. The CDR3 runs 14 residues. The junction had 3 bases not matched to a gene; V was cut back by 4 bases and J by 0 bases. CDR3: CASGSDRSSYEQYF. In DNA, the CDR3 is TGTGCTAGTGGTTCGGACAGGAGCTCCTACGAGCAGTACTTC.

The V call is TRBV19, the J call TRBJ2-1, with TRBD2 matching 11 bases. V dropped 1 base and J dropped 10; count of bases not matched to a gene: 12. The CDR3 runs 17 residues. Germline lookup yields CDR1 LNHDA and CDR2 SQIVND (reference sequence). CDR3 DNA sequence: TGTGCCAGTAGTATAGTGGGGGGGACTAGCGGTTCAGGGGAGCAGTTCTTC. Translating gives CASSIVGGTSGSGEQFF.

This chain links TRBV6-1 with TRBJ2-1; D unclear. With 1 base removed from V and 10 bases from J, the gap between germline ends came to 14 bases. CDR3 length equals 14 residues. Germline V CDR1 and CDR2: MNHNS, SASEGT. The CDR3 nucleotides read TGTGCCAGCAGTGAAGTATTCCCTAGTGGGGAGCAGTTCTTC. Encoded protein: CASSEVFPSGEQFF.

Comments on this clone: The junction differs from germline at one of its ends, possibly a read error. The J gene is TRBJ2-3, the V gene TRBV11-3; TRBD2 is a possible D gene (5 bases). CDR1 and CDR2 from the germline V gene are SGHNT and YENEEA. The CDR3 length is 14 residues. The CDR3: CASSLGPSTDTQYF. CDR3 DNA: TGTGCCAGCAGCTTAGGTCCTAGCACGGATACGCAGTATTTT.

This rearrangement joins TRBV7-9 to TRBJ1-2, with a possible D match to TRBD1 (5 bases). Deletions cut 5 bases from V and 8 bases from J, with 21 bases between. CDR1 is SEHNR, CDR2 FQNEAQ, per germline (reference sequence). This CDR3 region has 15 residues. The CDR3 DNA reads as TGTGCCAGCAGCCCCAAAGGGGCAGGGCATCCGGGCTACACCTTC. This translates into CASSPKGAGHPGYTF.

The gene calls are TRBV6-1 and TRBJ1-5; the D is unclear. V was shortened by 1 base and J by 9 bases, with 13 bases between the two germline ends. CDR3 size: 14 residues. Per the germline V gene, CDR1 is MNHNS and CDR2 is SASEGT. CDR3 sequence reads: CASSEVRVGGPQHF. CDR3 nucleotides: TGTGCCAGCAGTGAAGTAAGGGTCGGAGGGCCCCAGCATTTT.